The 32 T cell receptor beta chains reported below all come from one sample, sequenced in a study of T cell responses to AZD1222 COVID-19 vaccine. Sequencing was performed with immunoSEQ multiplex PCR; in TCRdb, only in-frame clones are kept and a portion is missing. The data contain about 120,000 clones, 90% of them singletons. Sequencing was performed on peripheral blood, taken 28 days after the second dose of the MenACWY control vaccine. The receptors come from an adult who received the MenACWY meningococcal vaccine as a control.

The V gene is TRBV7-3, the J gene TRBJ2-1; D call uncertain. Germline V CDR1 and CDR2: SGHTA, FQGTGA. V shed 2 bases and J shed 5 bases, with 7 bases lying between them. The CDR3 length is 13 residues. CDR3 nucleotide sequence: TGTGCCAGCAGCTTATTAGCTAACAATGAGCAGTTCTTC. The encoded protein is CASSLLANNEQFF.

This clone occurred a few times. This chain uses TRBV5-4 with TRBJ2-2; a weak D match, TRBD1 (6 bases). This CDR3 is 15 amino acids long. V lost 5 bases and J lost 2, with 13 bases in between. CDR1 and CDR2 from the germline V gene are SGHNT and YYREEE (reference sequence). The CDR3 bases are TGTGCCAGCAGTCATCCGGACAGAAACACCGGGGAGCTGTTTTTT. The encoded protein is CASSHPDRNTGELFF. Full variable domain (rest looked up from reference TRBV5-4 and TRBJ2-2): ETGVTQSPTHLIKTRGQQVTLRCSSQSGHNTVSWYQQALGQGPQFIFQYYREEENGRGNFPPRFSGLQFPNYSSELNVNALELDDSALYLCASSHPDRNTGELFFGEGSRLTVL.

The chain has TRBV2 and TRBJ2-1; D gene ambiguous. The germline V gene encodes CDR1 SNHLY and CDR2 FYNNEI. V was pared by 4 bases and J by 7 bases, with 14 bases between. The CDR3 has 14 residues. CDR3 in DNA: TGTGCCAGCAGTGGGCAGCTAATAGGGAATGAGCAGTTCTTC. Residues: CASSGQLIGNEQFF. Filled out from reference TRBV2 and TRBJ2-1, the complete variable domain reads EPEVTQTPSHQVTQMGQEVILRCVPISNHLYFYWYRQILGQKVEFLVSFYNNEISEKSEIFDDQFSVERPDGSNFTLKIRSTKLEDSAMYFCASSGQLIGNEQFFGPGTRLTVL.

V is TRBV27 and J is TRBJ2-7; 10 bases are shared with TRBD2. Germline V gene data show CDR1 as MNHEY and CDR2 as SMNVEV (reference sequence). With 4 bases clipped from V and 2 bases from J, the junction kept 5 bases outside the gene matches. The CDR3 length is 15 residues. The CDR3 loop reads CASSSGAGGPYEQYV. The CDR3 DNA reads as TGTGCCAGCAGTTCAGGAGCGGGGGGGCCCTACGAGCAGTACGTC.

This sequence joins TRBV10-3 and TRBJ2-3, with TRBD1 identical over 9 bases. The V and J ends lost 3 bases and 6 bases, in that order; junction bases with no gene match: 7. Germline V lookup: CDR1 ENHRY, CDR2 SYGVKD. This CDR3 region has 15 residues. This CDR3 reads CAISEVGQGSDTQYF. CDR3 nucleotide sequence: TGTGCCATCAGTGAAGTAGGACAGGGGTCGGATACGCAGTATTTT.

CDR3 in amino acids: CASSLFGGRYNEQFF. The CDR3 nucleotides read TGTGCCAGCAGTTTATTCGGGGGGCGGTACAATGAGCAGTTCTTC. This chain connects TRBV28 to TRBJ2-1; D perhaps matches TRBD2 (7 bases). There are 15 residues in the CDR3. Germline loops: CDR1 MDHEN, CDR2 SYDVKM. The ends were cut back, 1 base at V and 4 bases at J, with 11 bases in the middle.

In its sample, this clone was seen once. CDR3 nucleotide sequence: TGTGCCAGCAGGCACAGGGTACTTGATTCACCCCTCCACTTT. This encodes CASRHRVLDSPLHF. This chain uses TRBV2 with TRBJ1-6; D might be TRBD1 (6 bases). CDR1 SNHLY and CDR2 FYNNEI come from the germline V gene. The CDR3 has 14 residues. Trimming stripped 6 bases from V and 8 bases from J, with 14 bases between. Filled out from reference TRBV2 and TRBJ1-6, the complete variable domain reads EPEVTQTPSHQVTQMGQEVILRCVPISNHLYFYWYRQILGQKVEFLVSFYNNEISEKSEIFDDQFSVERPDGSNFTLKIRSTKLEDSAMYFCASRHRVLDSPLHFGNGTRLTVT.

V is TRBV11-3 and J is TRBJ1-1; a weak D match, TRBD1 (5 bases). CDR1 is SGHNT, CDR2 YENEEA, per germline. The CDR3 contains 13 residues. V lost 6 bases, J lost 1 base, and 9 bases lay in between. The CDR3 DNA follows: TGTGCCAGCAGTCCGGGGGGGAACACTGAAGCTTTCTTT. This sequence encodes CASSPGGNTEAFF.

The chain is built from TRBV15 and TRBJ2-1, with D perhaps assigned TRBD1 or TRBD2 (5 bases each). Germline V gene data show CDR1 as LNHNV and CDR2 as YYDKDF (reference sequence). The CDR3 extends over 16 amino acids. V lost 0 bases, J lost 2 bases, and 11 bases lay in between. CDR3 residues: CATSRDSWGPYNEQFF. The CDR3, as DNA: TGTGCCACCAGCAGAGATTCTTGGGGACCCTACAATGAGCAGTTCTTC.

A single count supports this clone. The rearrangement links TRBV7-2 to TRBJ1-6; D uncertain. The V and J ends lost 1 base and 5 bases respectively, with 12 bases between them. The CDR3 loop spans 16 amino acids. The germline CDR1 and CDR2 sequences are SGHTA and FQGNSA. The CDR3, as DNA: TGTGCCAGCAGCTTAGTCTGGCCCGCGGATAATTCACCCCTCCACTTT. This translates into CASSLVWPADNSPLHF.

This clone was picked up one time. V usage is TRBV20-1 and J usage is TRBJ2-1; tentative D call: TRBD1 (5 bases). This CDR3 spans 15 amino acids. The germline V and J ends were trimmed by 3 bases and 4 bases, with 16 bases remaining between them. Germline V gene sequence: CDR1 DFQATT, CDR2 SNEGSKA (reference sequence). The CDR3 region is CSASGGRRGYNEQFF. The CDR3 region has the DNA TGCAGTGCTAGTGGCGGAAGAAGGGGTTACAATGAGCAGTTCTTC.

The chain joins TRBV27 to TRBJ2-2; D remains unclear. Trimming took 4 bases from V and 6 from J, leaving 6 bases between them. CDR1 is MNHEY and CDR2 is SMNVEV in the germline V gene (reference sequence). The CDR3 runs to 12 residues. The CDR3 coding sequence is TGTGCCAGCAGTTCGGCTCCCGGGGAGCTGTTTTTT. It yields the protein CASSSAPGELFF.

The chain uses TRBV3-1 (or the pseudogene TRBV3-2) and TRBJ2-5; 8 bases line up with TRBD1. The CDR3 extends over 14 amino acids. From germline, CDR1 is LGHDT and CDR2 YNNKEL (reference sequence). The ends lost 4 bases at V and 5 bases at J; junction bases unmatched: 6. CDR3 sequence: CASSLWTGPETQYF. The CDR3 coding sequence is TGTGCCAGCAGCCTATGGACAGGGCCCGAGACCCAGTACTTC.

The V gene is TRBV9, the J gene TRBJ1-4; 7 nucleotides match TRBD1. CDR3 length equals 16 residues. Germline values: CDR1 SGDLS, CDR2 YYNGEE. V lost 0 bases to trimming and J lost 3 bases; unmatched junction nucleotides: 5. CDR3 loop: CASSVASQGANEKLFF. DNA for the CDR3: TGTGCCAGCAGCGTAGCCTCTCAGGGGGCTAATGAAAAACTGTTTTTT.

The rearrangement uses TRBV27 and TRBJ2-3, with 8 positions matching TRBD2. CDR3 length equals 15 residues. V trimming: 3 bases; J trimming: 2 bases; junction bases outside the gene matches: 4. Germline lookup yields CDR1 MNHEY and CDR2 SMNVEV (reference sequence). CDR3 amino acids: CASSFREGHTDTQYF. The CDR3 nucleotides are TGTGCCAGCAGTTTCCGGGAGGGCCACACAGATACGCAGTATTTT.

V is TRBV12-3 or TRBV12-4 and J is TRBJ2-5; no reliable D call. V was trimmed by 6 bases and J by 4 bases, leaving 9 bases between them. The CDR3 contains 12 residues. This CDR3 reads CASRGYGETQYF. The CDR3 bases are TGTGCCAGCAGGGGGTACGGAGAGACCCAGTACTTC.

The CDR3 sequence: CASSYATSGRASYNEQFF. Here the CDR3 DNA reads TGTGCCAGCAGTTACGCGACTAGCGGGAGGGCCTCCTACAATGAGCAGTTCTTC. The gene calls are TRBV6-2 or TRBV6-3 and TRBJ2-1; TRBD2 matches 14 bases. V was clipped by 2 bases and J by 0 bases; unmatched bases: 3. CDR3 size: 18 residues. Germline assignment: CDR1 MNHEY and CDR2 SVGEGT.

The chain combines TRBV27 with TRBJ1-5, with D tentatively TRBD1 (6 bases). Per germline, CDR1 MNHEY and CDR2 SMNVEV (reference sequence). V lost 0 bases, J lost 6 bases, and 9 bases lay in between. This CDR3 is built from 14 residues. CDR3: CASSLSGTTQPQHF. CDR3 coding DNA: TGTGCCAGCAGTTTATCTGGGACAACTCAGCCCCAGCATTTT.

This chain links TRBV13 with TRBJ2-1, with D uncertain. The CDR3 has 13 amino acids. Germline CDR1 reads PRHDT; CDR2 reads FYEKMQ (reference sequence). V was pared by 6 bases and J by 7 bases, with 13 bases between. The CDR3 region has the DNA TGTGCCAGCAGACAAACCTGGGCGAATGAGCAGTTCTTC. Translated, it gives CASRQTWANEQFF.

J is TRBJ2-1 and V is TRBV18; a possible D gene is TRBD2 (5 bases). This CDR3 region has 15 residues. Trimming pared 2 bases from V and 8 bases from J, leaving 16 bases between. The V gene's germline CDR1 is KGHSH and CDR2 LQKENI. This CDR3 is CASSPMWGAADEQFF. As DNA, the CDR3 is TGTGCCAGCTCACCAATGTGGGGAGCGGCGGATGAGCAGTTCTTC. Full variable domain (missing parts from reference TRBV18 and TRBJ2-1): NAGVMQNPRHLVRRRGQEARLRCSPMKGHSHVYWYRQLPEEGLKFMVYLQKENIIDESGMPKERFSAEFPKEGPSILRIQQVVRGDSAAYFCASSPMWGAADEQFFGPGTRLTVL.

The rearrangement uses TRBV5-6 and TRBJ2-7; TRBD1 agrees at 9 bases. The CDR3 consists of 16 residues. Trimming cost V 4 bases and J 1 base; bases outside gene matches: 9. Germline CDR1 and CDR2: SGHDT and YYEEEE. In nucleotides, the CDR3 is TGTGCCAGCAGCCCACGGACAGGGGCGATATCCTACGAGCAGTACGTC. Protein: CASSPRTGAISYEQYV.

The J gene is TRBJ1-2, the V gene TRBV28; the match to TRBD1 covers 9 bases. Germline assignment: CDR1 MDHEN and CDR2 SYDVKM. This CDR3 comprises 16 residues. Unmatched junction bases numbered 7, after V lost 1 base and J lost 4 bases. The CDR3 here is CASSLSGGGQGYGYTF. DNA of the CDR3: TGTGCCAGCAGTTTATCCGGTGGGGGACAGGGCTATGGCTACACCTTC.

This clone occurred a few times. The rearrangement joins TRBV11-2 to TRBJ1-4; D unclear. With 2 bases removed from V and 6 bases from J, the gap between germline ends came to 10 bases. CDR1 is SGHAT and CDR2 is FQNNGV in the germline V gene. This CDR3 is built from 14 residues. The CDR3 loop reads CASSLSRGDEKLFF. CDR3 nucleotide sequence: TGTGCCAGCAGCTTATCCCGCGGGGATGAAAAACTGTTTTTT. Looking up the rest from reference TRBV11-2 and TRBJ1-4 gives the full variable domain: EAGVAQSPRYKIIEKRQSVAFWCNPISGHATLYWYQQILGQGPKLLIQFQNNGVVDDSQLPKDRFSAERLKGVDSTLKIQPAKLEDSAVYLCASSLSRGDEKLFFGSGTQLSVL.

This clone is a singleton in its sample. CDR3 coding DNA: TGTGCCAGCAGCTTATCAGGGGATAGTTCACCCCTCCACTTT. Its protein product is CASSLSGDSSPLHF. This chain uses TRBV7-6 with TRBJ1-6; D may be TRBD1 (6 bases). The germline V and J ends were trimmed by 2 bases and 9 bases, with 11 bases remaining between them. Germline-derived CDR1 and CDR2 are SGHVS and FNYEAQ. This CDR3 contains 14 residues.

The genes are TRBV27 and TRBJ1-2; 11 positions match TRBD1. CDR1 and CDR2 from the germline V gene are MNHEY and SMNVEV (reference sequence). Germline trimming cut 6 bases from V and 4 bases from J; bases unmatched to any gene: 4. The CDR3 is 14 amino acids. The CDR3 DNA sequence: TGTGCCAGCAGCCCGGGACAGGGGGGCTATGGCTACACCTTC. It encodes CASSPGQGGYGYTF.

The chain has TRBV6-5 and TRBJ1-1; TRBD1 might be the D (6 bases). Trimming pared 0 bases from V and 3 bases from J, leaving 14 bases between. The CDR3 spans 16 residues. Germline CDR1 and CDR2: MNHEY and SVGAGI. The CDR3, as DNA: TGTGCCAGCAGTTACTCGACTCCGAGGGGGGACACTGAAGCTTTCTTT. This translates into CASSYSTPRGDTEAFF.

The chain carries TRBV6-5 and TRBJ1-1, with D unclear. Per the germline V gene, CDR1 is MNHEY and CDR2 is SVGAGI. V shed 0 bases and J shed 2 bases, with 10 bases lying between them. The CDR3 is made up of 15 amino acids. The CDR3 nucleotides read TGTGCCAGCAGTTACTCGCTAGGGATCAACACTGAAGCTTTCTTT. Protein sequence: CASSYSLGINTEAFF.

This chain links TRBV7-8 with TRBJ2-7, with TRBD1 matching over 8 bases. CDR1 and CDR2 (germline): SGHVS, FQNEAQ. The CDR3 is 13 residues long. With 4 bases clipped from V and 6 bases from J, the junction kept 5 bases outside the gene matches. The CDR3: CASSYRQGSEQYV. The CDR3 region has the DNA TGTGCCAGCAGCTATCGACAGGGGAGCGAGCAGTACGTC.

The chain joins TRBV18 to TRBJ1-5; D may be TRBD1 (6 bases). V was trimmed by 3 bases and J by 0 bases, leaving 9 bases between them. The germline V gene encodes CDR1 KGHSH and CDR2 LQKENI. CDR3 length equals 15 residues. CDR3 amino acids: CASSPDSFSNQPQHF. The CDR3 DNA follows: TGTGCCAGCTCACCGGACAGCTTTAGCAATCAGCCCCAGCATTTT. Looking up the rest from reference TRBV18 and TRBJ1-5 gives the full variable domain: NAGVMQNPRHLVRRRGQEARLRCSPMKGHSHVYWYRQLPEEGLKFMVYLQKENIIDESGMPKERFSAEFPKEGPSILRIQQVVRGDSAAYFCASSPDSFSNQPQHFGDGTRLSIL.

This clone appeared a single time. The genes are TRBV21-1 and TRBJ2-1; the table assigns TRBD1, which was not confirmed against the DNA. TRBV21-1 has pseudogene status. CDR3 size: 19 residues. For the CDR3, the DNA is TGTGCCAGCAGCCTTCAAAGCGGACAGGGGATAAGCTCCTACAATGAGCAGTTCTTC. It codes for CASSLQSGQGISSYNEQFF.

The CDR3 here is CASSSQGANSPLHF. The CDR3 bases are TGTGCCAGCAGCTCACAGGGAGCGAATTCACCCCTCCACTTT. J is TRBJ1-6 and V is TRBV7-2; maybe TRBD1 (6 bases). Germline CDR1 reads SGHTA; CDR2 reads FQGNSA. V shed 4 bases and J shed 7 bases, with 11 bases lying between them. The CDR3 length is 14 residues.

The V and J genes are TRBV25-1 and TRBJ2-7, with D possibly called TRBD1 or TRBD2 (5 bases each). Per germline, CDR1 MGHDK and CDR2 SYGVNS. The CDR3 runs to 15 residues. V was clipped by 4 bases and J by 4 bases, with 17 bases between them. The CDR3 protein is CASSGNRRPIYEQYF. The CDR3 bases are TGTGCCAGCAGTGGAAACAGGAGGCCGATATACGAGCAGTACTTC.